The 20 T cell receptor beta chains below all came from one sample that was sequenced in a study of monozygotic twins with inflammatory bowel disease. Using the 5' RACE reads, TCRdb records one entry per CDR3 protein without DNA. The sample's table shows 200,000 to 250,000 distinct CDR3 sequences. The sample was blood. Receptor source: a human donor with ulcerative colitis or Crohn's disease, or a healthy co-twin of an affected twin (not recorded which).

J is TRBJ1-4 and V is TRBV5-6; TCRdb's D call, TRBD1, is unchecked because there is no DNA. The CDR3 covers 17 residues. Germline values: CDR1 SGHDT, CDR2 YYEEEE. CDR3 region: CASSSYGGLKANEKLFF.

The chain recombines TRBV5-6 with TRBJ2-7; the TCRdb D gene call, TRBD1, has no DNA to confirm it. CDR1 and CDR2 from the germline V gene are SGHDT and YYEEEE. The CDR3 has 15 residues. The CDR3 loop reads CASSLDGGISYEQYF.

The rearrangement links TRBV5-8 to TRBJ2-5. CDR1 SGHTS and CDR2 YDEGEE come from the germline V gene. The CDR3 covers 14 residues. CDR3 in amino acids: CASSLEGLQETQYF.

The chain has TRBV20-1 and TRBJ2-7; TCRdb's D gene call, TRBD1, goes unchecked for lack of DNA. This CDR3 comprises 12 residues. Germline values: CDR1 DFQATT, CDR2 SNEGSKA (reference sequence). The CDR3 is CSARTDRYEQYF.

The rearrangement links TRBV20-1 to TRBJ1-4; TCRdb's D call, TRBD1, is unchecked because there is no DNA. The CDR3 has 15 amino acids. The germline CDR1 and CDR2 sequences are DFQATT and SNEGSKA (reference sequence). This CDR3 reads CSARGTAATNEKLFF.

J is TRBJ2-7 and V is TRBV20-1. The CDR3 has 14 residues. Germline V gene sequence: CDR1 DFQATT, CDR2 SNEGSKA (reference sequence). The CDR3 region is CSATSTTGVSEQYF.

The CDR3 loop is CSTTGGREKLFF. The chain joins TRBV20-1 to TRBJ1-4; the TRBD1 assignment by TCRdb is unverifiable without DNA. This CDR3 has 12 residues. Germline CDR1 reads DFQATT; CDR2 reads SNEGSKA (reference sequence).

This chain links TRBV11-2 with TRBJ2-7; TCRdb names TRBD1, which stays unverified in the absence of DNA. Germline loops: CDR1 SGHAT, CDR2 FQNNGV. This CDR3 comprises 18 residues. CDR3 in amino acids: CASSPREGSEDFAYEQYF. Supplemented by reference TRBV11-2 and TRBJ2-7, the full variable domain reads EAGVAQSPRYKIIEKRQSVAFWCNPISGHATLYWYQQILGQGPKLLIQFQNNGVVDDSQLPKDRFSAERLKGVDSTLKIQPAKLEDSAVYLCASSPREGSEDFAYEQYFGPGTRLTVT.

The chain joins TRBV18 to TRBJ1-3. CDR3 length: 16 amino acids. Germline V gives CDR1 KGHSH, CDR2 LQKENI. The CDR3 loop is CASSPPGGTALNTIYF.

The chain couples TRBV18 to TRBJ1-2. The CDR3 has 15 amino acids. Germline CDR1 is KGHSH and CDR2 is LQKENI. CDR3 residues: CASSPSLYEVYGYTF.

This sequence joins TRBV28 and TRBJ1-2. Germline V lookup: CDR1 MDHEN, CDR2 SYDVKM. This CDR3 has 14 amino acids. CDR3 amino acids: CASSTPGRALGYTF.

The chain joins TRBV11-2 to TRBJ1-3. CDR3 size: 14 residues. Germline loops: CDR1 SGHAT, CDR2 FQNNGV. This CDR3 reads CASSSFSSGNTIYF.

The chain couples TRBV11-2 to TRBJ1-3; without DNA, the TCRdb call of TRBD1 cannot be checked. Germline V gene sequence: CDR1 SGHAT, CDR2 FQNNGV. The CDR3 extends over 18 amino acids. The CDR3 is CASRRGTGGVGTRDTIYF.

The chain links TRBV5-1 to TRBJ2-5; no DNA is available, so the TRBD1 call from TCRdb remains unchecked. The germline CDR1 and CDR2 sequences are SGHRS and YFSETQ. The CDR3 extends over 16 amino acids. The CDR3 sequence: CASTLTGSVAGETQYF. The full variable domain, with the rest looked up from reference TRBV5-1 and TRBJ2-5, is KAGVTQTPRYLIKTRGQQVTLSCSPISGHRSVSWYQQTPGQGLQFLFEYFSETQRNKGNFPGRFSGRQFSNSRSEMNVSTLELGDSALYLCASTLTGSVAGETQYFGPGTRLLVL.

The CDR3 is CSAKGQYGNTIYF. The rearrangement joins TRBV20-1 to TRBJ1-3; TCRdb indicates TRBD1, and absent DNA this call remains unverified. CDR1 is DFQATT, CDR2 SNEGSKA, per germline (reference sequence). This CDR3 has 13 amino acids.

The chain employs TRBV5-4 and TRBJ2-7. In germline, CDR1 is SGHNT, CDR2 YYREEE (reference sequence). This CDR3 has 13 residues. The CDR3 spells CASSLDRALEQYF.

V and J are TRBV5-1 and TRBJ2-3; TCRdb proposes TRBD1, but this gene call is untestable without DNA. The length of the CDR3 is 14 residues. Germline V gives CDR1 SGHRS, CDR2 YFSETQ. The CDR3 reads CASSLGQTTDTQYF.

This chain uses TRBV27 with TRBJ2-7. From germline, CDR1 is MNHEY and CDR2 SMNVEV (reference sequence). The CDR3 runs 16 residues. CDR3 region: CASSLSPIRSSYEQYF.

The chain has TRBV3-1 and TRBJ1-1; no DNA is available, so the TRBD1 call from TCRdb remains unchecked. Germline CDR1 and CDR2: LGHDT and YNNKEL (reference sequence). The CDR3 has 14 amino acids. CDR3 residues: CASSPGQGYAEAFF.

The chain has TRBV5-1 and TRBJ2-3. Germline V gene lookup returns CDR1 SGHRS and CDR2 YFSETQ. The CDR3 length is 16 residues. The CDR3: CASSLVIEVSTDTQYF.